This T cell receptor beta chain was captured by sequencing in a study of CD8 T cells in Susac syndrome. As for the study in general: Within the sequenced group of Susac syndrome patients, 5 or 6 showed active disease and 8 or 9 were in remission. Patients with Susac syndrome were therapy-naive, on corticosteroids, or on intravenous immunoglobulin alone at the time that blood was drawn.

The germline V gene has CDR1 SGHVS and CDR2 FQNEAQ. The CDR3 spans 15 residues. The V and J ends lost 5 bases and 8 bases respectively, with 18 bases between them. Overall study findings and caveats: The authors found no clonal expansion in Susac syndrome CD4+ T cell repertoires.

RNA totalling about 0.45 to 1 ug underwent reverse transcription with random hexamers. TCRdb re-called the immunoSEQ multiplex PCR reads through MiXCR, storing one row per CDR3 protein. The table shows 71,000 or so distinct CDR3 sequences, with 93% occurring only once. To note about this clonotype: The antigen remains unidentified.

TCR beta sequencing covered blood CD8+ and CD4+ T cells. This TCR came from a human donor with Susac syndrome. Sequencing was performed on CD4+ T cells from PBMCs. V is TRBV7-8 and J is TRBJ2-2, with a possible D match to TRBD1 (6 bases). The CDR3 reads CASSKVRTASGELFF. CDR3 coding DNA: TGTGCCAGCAGCAAAGTCCGGACAGCCAGTGGGGAGCTGTTTTTT.